This T cell receptor (beta chain) was documented in a study of blood T cell repertoires in COVID-19. Overall study context: Italy, Spain and the United States were the sources of the convalescent and acute COVID-19 samples. In each case, the material was cDNA or gDNA derived from T cells, B-cell-depleted T cells, or PBMCs.

Authors' analysis steps: Cell counts per sample came from amplifying reference gene primers. Generated by immunoSEQ multiplex PCR, the TCRdb table keeps only in-frame clones and is missing some. V and J calls plus clone size are reproduced from that table; the DNA served to infer D and trimming. In the table there are about 140,000 clones, around 73% of which are singletons. This CDR3 contains 15 residues. J lost 5 bases, V lost 8 bases, and 12 bases had no gene match. The germline CDR1 and CDR2 sequences are ENHRY and SYGVKD. V usage is TRBV10-3 and J usage is TRBJ2-7, with 10 positions matching TRBD1. The sequence came from a man aged 55-75 years who had recovered from COVID-19. Sequencing was done on a sample of peripheral blood. CDR3 sequence reads: CAIAPGGTGDHEQYF. The CDR3 DNA reads TGTGCCATCGCCCCCGGGGGGACAGGGGACCACGAGCAGTACTTC.